This T cell receptor (beta chain) was retrieved from a study of control samples from healthy donors and cancer patients. Method: immunoSEQ multiplex PCR; TCRdb's copy keeps in-frame clones and lacks some. Of approximately 100,000 clones in the sample, more than 70% are singletons; the top ten hold less than 2.5%. This clone was observed a single time. CDR1 and CDR2 from the germline V gene are SNHLY and FYNNEI. V lost 3 bases to trimming and J lost 8 bases; unmatched junction nucleotides: 3. CDR3 size: 13 residues. V is TRBV2 and J is TRBJ2-1; 8 nucleotides line up with TRBD2. This TCR came from a woman aged 40 to 49 in good health. Sequenced material: blood. The CDR3 DNA reads TGTGCCAGCAGTGAGCCAGCGGGGGATGAGCAGTTCTTC. Translating it yields CASSEPAGDEQFF.